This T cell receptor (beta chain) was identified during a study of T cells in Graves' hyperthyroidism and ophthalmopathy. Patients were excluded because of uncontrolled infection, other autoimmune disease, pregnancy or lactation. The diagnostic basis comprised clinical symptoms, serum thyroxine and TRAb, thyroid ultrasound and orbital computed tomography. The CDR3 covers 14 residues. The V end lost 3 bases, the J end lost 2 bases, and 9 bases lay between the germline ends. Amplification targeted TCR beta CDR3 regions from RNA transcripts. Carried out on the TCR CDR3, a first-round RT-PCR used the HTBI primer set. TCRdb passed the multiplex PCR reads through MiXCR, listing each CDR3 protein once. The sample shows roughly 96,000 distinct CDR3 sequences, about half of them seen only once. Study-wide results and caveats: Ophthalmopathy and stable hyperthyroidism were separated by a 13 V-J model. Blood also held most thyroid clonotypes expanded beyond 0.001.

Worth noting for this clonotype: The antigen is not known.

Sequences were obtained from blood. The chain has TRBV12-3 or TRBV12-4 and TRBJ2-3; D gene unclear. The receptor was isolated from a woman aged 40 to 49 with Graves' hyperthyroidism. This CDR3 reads CASSFSPATDTQYF. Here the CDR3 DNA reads TGTGCCAGCAGTTTCAGCCCAGCCACAGATACGCAGTATTTT.